This record covers a single TCR beta chain. What it binds is unknown. Distinct nucleotide sequences in the sample also encode this CDR3. This sample stems from a study of shared clonotypes between healthy human individuals. Whole-study findings and limits: Donor scarcity curtailed the genetic and exposure-history diversity represented herein. Only blood was sampled, and tissue TCR repertoires likely differ from blood ones. Naive subsets generally exceeded memory subsets in estimated richness.

This CDR3 contains 13 residues. Germline assignment: CDR1 MDHEN and CDR2 SYDVKM. Trimming at V came to 4 bases and at J to 3 bases, leaving 2 bases not matched to a gene. None of the donors, who were healthy HIV-negative adults, had recently had acute infections or vaccinations. The table came from immunoSEQ multiplex PCR; TCRdb's copy has only in-frame clones and leaves some out. This table holds 2 million to 3 million clones, approximately 93% found once. Specimen: naive CD4+ T cells from PBMCs. The subset here: CD45RA+ positively selected. V and J are TRBV28 and TRBJ1-2, with 7 positions matching TRBD1. This receptor was obtained from a man younger than 35 in good health. Some clones in this sample may be carry-over from other donors' samples. In DNA, the CDR3 is TGTGCCAGCAGTTCCACAGGGGACTATGGCTACACCTTC. It encodes CASSSTGDYGYTF.